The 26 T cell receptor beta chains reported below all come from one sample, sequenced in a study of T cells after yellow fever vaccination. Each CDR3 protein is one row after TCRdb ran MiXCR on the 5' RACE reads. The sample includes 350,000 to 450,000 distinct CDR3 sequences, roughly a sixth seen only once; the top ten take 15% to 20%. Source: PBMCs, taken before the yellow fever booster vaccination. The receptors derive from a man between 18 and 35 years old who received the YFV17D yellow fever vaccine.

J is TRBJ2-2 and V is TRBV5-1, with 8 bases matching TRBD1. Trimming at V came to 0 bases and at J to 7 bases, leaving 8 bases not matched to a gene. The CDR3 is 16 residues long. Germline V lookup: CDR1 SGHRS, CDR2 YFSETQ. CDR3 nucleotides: TGCGCCAGCAGCTTGGGGTCCTCAGGGGGCCTCGGGGAGCTGTTTTTT. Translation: CASSLGSSGGLGELFF.

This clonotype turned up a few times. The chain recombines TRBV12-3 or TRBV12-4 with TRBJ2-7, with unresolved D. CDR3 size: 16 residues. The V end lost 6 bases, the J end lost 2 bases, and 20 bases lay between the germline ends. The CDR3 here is CASSPSPPVGTYEQYF. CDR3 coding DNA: TGTGCCAGCAGCCCCTCTCCCCCTGTCGGAACCTACGAGCAGTACTTC.

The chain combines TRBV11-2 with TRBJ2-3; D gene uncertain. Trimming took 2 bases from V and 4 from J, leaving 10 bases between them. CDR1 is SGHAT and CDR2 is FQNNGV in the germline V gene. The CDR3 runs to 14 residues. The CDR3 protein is CASSLLVLPDTQYF. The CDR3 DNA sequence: TGTGCCAGCAGCTTATTGGTTTTGCCAGATACGCAGTATTTT.

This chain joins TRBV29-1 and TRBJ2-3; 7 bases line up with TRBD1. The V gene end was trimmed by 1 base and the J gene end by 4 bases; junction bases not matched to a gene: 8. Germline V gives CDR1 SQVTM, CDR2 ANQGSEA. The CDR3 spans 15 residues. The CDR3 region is CSVEGQGVTSDTQYF. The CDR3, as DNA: TGCAGCGTTGAAGGGCAGGGGGTGACGTCAGATACGCAGTATTTT.

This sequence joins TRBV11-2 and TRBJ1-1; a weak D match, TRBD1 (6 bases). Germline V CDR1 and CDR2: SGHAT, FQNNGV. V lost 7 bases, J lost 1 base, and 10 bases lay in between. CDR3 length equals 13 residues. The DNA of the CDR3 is TGTGCCAGCATCAAACAGGGGAACACTGAAGCTTTCTTT. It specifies CASIKQGNTEAFF.

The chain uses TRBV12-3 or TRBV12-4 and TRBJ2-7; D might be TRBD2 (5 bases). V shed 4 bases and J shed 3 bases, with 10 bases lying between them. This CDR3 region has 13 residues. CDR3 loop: CASSSEADYEQYV. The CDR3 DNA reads TGTGCCAGCAGTTCGGAGGCGGACTACGAGCAGTACGTC.

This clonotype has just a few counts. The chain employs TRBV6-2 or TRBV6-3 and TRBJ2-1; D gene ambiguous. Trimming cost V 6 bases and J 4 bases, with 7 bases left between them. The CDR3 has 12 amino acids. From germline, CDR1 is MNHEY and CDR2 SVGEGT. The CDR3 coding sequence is TGTGCCAGCAGGGACGGGTACAATGAGCAGTTCTTC. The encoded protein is CASRDGYNEQFF.

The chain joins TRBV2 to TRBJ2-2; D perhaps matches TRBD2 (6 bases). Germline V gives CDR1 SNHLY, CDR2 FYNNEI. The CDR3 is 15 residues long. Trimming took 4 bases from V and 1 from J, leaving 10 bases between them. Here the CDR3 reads CASSAPGENTGELFF. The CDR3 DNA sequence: TGTGCCAGCAGTGCCCCGGGAGAGAACACCGGGGAGCTGTTTTTT.

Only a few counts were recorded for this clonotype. CDR3 loop: CASSQETVPTEAFF. CDR3 sequence (DNA): TGCGCCAGCAGCCAAGAGACGGTACCGACTGAAGCTTTCTTT. The chain combines TRBV4-1 with TRBJ1-1; D call uncertain. V lost 0 bases and J 5 bases, leaving 10 bases between the germline ends. The length of the CDR3 is 14 residues. Per germline, CDR1 MGHRA and CDR2 YSYEKL.

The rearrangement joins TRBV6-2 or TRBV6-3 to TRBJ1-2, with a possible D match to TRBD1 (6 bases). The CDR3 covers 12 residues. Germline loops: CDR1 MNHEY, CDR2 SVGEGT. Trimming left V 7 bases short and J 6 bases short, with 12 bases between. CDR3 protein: CASITGSHGYTF. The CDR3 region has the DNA TGTGCCAGCATTACAGGGAGTCATGGCTACACCTTC.

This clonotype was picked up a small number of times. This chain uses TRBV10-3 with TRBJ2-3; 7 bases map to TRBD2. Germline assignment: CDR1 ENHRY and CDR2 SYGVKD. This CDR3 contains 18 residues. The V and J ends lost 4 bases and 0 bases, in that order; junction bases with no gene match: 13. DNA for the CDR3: TGTGCCATCAGTGGGCGCCGAGGCAGCGGGGCTAGCACAGATACGCAGTATTTT. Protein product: CAISGRRGSGASTDTQYF.

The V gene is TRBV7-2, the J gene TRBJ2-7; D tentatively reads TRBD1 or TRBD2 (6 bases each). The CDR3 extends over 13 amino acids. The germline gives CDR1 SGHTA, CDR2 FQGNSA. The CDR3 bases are TGTGTATCTCCGGGGGCCGCCTCCTACGAGCAGTACGTC. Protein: CVSPGAASYEQYV.

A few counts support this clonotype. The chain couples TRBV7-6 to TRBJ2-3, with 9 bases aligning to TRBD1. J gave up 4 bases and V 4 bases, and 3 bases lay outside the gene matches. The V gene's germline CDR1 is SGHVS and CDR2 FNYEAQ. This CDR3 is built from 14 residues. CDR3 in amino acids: CASSSRDRADTQYF. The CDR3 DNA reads TGTGCCAGCAGCTCCCGGGACAGGGCAGATACGCAGTATTTT.

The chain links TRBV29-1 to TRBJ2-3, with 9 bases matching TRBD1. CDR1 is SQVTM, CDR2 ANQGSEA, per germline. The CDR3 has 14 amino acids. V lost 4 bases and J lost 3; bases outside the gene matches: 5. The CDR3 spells CSVGTGVGTDTQYF. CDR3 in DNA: TGCAGCGTTGGGACAGGGGTTGGAACAGATACGCAGTATTTT.

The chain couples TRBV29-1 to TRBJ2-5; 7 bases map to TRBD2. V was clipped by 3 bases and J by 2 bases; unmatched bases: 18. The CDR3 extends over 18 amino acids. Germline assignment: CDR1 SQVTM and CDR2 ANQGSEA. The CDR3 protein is CSVDGVGTRERGQETQYF. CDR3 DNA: TGCAGCGTTGATGGGGTTGGCACCCGAGAGCGGGGTCAAGAGACCCAGTACTTC.

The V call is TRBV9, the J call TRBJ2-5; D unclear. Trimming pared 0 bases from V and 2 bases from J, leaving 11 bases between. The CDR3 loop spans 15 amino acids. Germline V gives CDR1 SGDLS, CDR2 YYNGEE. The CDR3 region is CASSVEGWGQETQYF. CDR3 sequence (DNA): TGTGCCAGCAGCGTAGAAGGGTGGGGTCAAGAGACCCAGTACTTC.

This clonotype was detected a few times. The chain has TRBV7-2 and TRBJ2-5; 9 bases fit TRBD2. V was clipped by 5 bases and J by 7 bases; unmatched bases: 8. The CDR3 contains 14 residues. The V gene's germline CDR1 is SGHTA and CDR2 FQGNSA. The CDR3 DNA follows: TGTGCCAGCAGCGAGGGACTAGCAGAGGGGACCCAGTACTTC. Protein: CASSEGLAEGTQYF.

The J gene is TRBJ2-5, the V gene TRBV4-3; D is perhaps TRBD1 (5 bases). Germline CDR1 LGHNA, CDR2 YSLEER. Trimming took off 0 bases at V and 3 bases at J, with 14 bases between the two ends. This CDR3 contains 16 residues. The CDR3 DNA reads TGCGCCAGCAGCCAAGATAATCGAGGCAGGGAAGAGACCCAGTACTTC. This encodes CASSQDNRGREETQYF.

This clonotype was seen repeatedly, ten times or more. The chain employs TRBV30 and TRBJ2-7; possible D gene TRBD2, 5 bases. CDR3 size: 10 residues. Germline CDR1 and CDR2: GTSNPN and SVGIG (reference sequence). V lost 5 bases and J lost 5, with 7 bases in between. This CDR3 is CAWGENEQYF. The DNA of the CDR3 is TGTGCCTGGGGGGAGAACGAGCAGTACTTC.

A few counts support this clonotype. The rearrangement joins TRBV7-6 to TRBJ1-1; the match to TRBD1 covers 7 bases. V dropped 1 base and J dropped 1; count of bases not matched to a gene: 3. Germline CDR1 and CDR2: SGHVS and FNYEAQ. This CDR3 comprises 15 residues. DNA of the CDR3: TGTGCCAGCAGCTTAGGACAGGGTAAGAACACTGAAGCTTTCTTT. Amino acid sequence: CASSLGQGKNTEAFF.

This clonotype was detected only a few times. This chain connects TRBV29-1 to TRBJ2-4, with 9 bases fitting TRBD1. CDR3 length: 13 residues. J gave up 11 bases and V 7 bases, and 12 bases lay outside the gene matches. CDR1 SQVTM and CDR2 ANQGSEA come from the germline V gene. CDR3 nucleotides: TGCAGCGCAAGACAGGGGGGAAATATGGTTCAGTACTTC. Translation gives CSARQGGNMVQYF.

As DNA, the CDR3 is TGTGCCAGCAGAAGAAGCGGACCGAACACCGGGGAGCTGTTTTTT. Translating gives CASRRSGPNTGELFF. This chain uses TRBV7-6 with TRBJ2-2, with D possibly being TRBD2 (5 bases). The CDR3 consists of 15 residues. The germline V gene has CDR1 SGHVS and CDR2 FNYEAQ. The ends were cut back, 6 bases at V and 0 bases at J, with 11 bases in the middle.

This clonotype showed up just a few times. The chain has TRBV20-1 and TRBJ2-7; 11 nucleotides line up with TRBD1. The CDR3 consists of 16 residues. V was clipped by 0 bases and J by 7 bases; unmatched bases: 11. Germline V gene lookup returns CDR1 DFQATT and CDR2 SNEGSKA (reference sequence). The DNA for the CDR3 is TGCAGTGCTAGAGATATTGTCCGGACAGGGGGCCTTGAGCAGTACTTC. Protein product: CSARDIVRTGGLEQYF.

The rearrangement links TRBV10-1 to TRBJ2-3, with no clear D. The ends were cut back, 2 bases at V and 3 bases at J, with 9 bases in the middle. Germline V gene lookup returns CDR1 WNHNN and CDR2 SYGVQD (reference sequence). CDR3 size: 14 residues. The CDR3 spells CASSEREVTDTQYF. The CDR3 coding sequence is TGCGCCAGCAGTGAGAGGGAAGTTACAGATACGCAGTATTTT.

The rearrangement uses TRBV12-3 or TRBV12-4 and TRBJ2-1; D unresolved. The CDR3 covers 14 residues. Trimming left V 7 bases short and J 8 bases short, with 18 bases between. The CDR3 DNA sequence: TGTGCCAGCACTCCCGGACCCCTTCCCTATGAGCAGTTCTTC. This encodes CASTPGPLPYEQFF.

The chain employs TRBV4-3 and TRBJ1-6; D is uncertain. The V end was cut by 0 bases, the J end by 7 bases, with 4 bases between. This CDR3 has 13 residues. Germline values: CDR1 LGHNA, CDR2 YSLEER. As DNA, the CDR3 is TGCGCCAGCAGCCAAGATTCAAATTCACCCCTCCACTTT. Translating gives CASSQDSNSPLHF.